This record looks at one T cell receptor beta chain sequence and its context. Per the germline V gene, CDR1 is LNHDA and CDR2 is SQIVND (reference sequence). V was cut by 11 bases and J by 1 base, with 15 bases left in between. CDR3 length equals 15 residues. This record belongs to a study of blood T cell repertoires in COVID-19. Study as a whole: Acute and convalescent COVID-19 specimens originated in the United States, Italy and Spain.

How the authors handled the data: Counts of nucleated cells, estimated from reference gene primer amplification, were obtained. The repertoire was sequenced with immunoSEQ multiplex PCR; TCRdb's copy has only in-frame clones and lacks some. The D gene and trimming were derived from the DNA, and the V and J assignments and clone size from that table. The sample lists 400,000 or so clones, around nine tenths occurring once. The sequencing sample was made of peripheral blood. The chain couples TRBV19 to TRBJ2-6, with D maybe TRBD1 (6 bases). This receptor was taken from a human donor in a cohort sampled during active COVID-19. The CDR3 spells CARQEALSGANVLTF. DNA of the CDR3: TGTGCCCGACAGGAAGCGTTATCTGGGGCCAACGTCCTGACTTTC.